This TCR beta chain emerged from a study of metastatic and nonmetastatic thyroid tumors. For the study at large: Blood and tumor or nodule tissue repertoires from malignant and benign thyroid patients were compared. Study-level points and caveats: Reported TCR beta diversity, measured in blood and tumor, was significantly higher for malignant thyroid tumors than for benign nodules.

This clone was picked up one time. Its antigen is not identified. Not a single patient had been given any form of treatment at any point before undergoing thyroid surgery. In the original processing: CDR3 differences across clinicopathological groups were used to build a distant-metastasis classifier for papillary thyroid cancer. TCRdb reanalyzed the PCR reads with MiXCR. In this record, the V and J calls reflect TCRdb's handling and not the investigators' own analysis. The sample holds about 40,000 clones, 15% to 20% seen once. This TCR derives from a female donor with papillary thyroid cancer or a benign thyroid nodule (not recorded which). Some clones in this sample may be carry-over from other donors' samples. Sequencing input: blood.

The CDR3 here is CASSFWSRNSPLHF. As DNA, the CDR3 is TGTGCCAGCAGCTTCTGGTCACGTAATTCACCCCTCCACTTT. The chain links TRBV5-6 to TRBJ1-6; D is ambiguous. The CDR3 totals 14 residues. Germline lookup yields CDR1 SGHDT and CDR2 YYEEEE. V shed 2 bases and J shed 6 bases, with 9 bases lying between them. Variable domain in full (rest from reference TRBV5-6 and TRBJ1-6): DAGVTQSPTHLIKTRGQQVTLRCSPKSGHDTVSWYQQALGQGPQFIFQYYEEEERQRGNFPDRFSGHQFPNYSSELNVNALLLGDSALYLCASSFWSRNSPLHFGNGTRLTVT.